The entry below gives a single TCR beta chain sequence along with its context. Its antigen is unknown. TCRB transcripts that were expressed got sequenced, as all of the isolated RNA had been reverse transcribed. Data came from immunoSEQ multiplex PCR; TCRdb stores just in-frame clones and leaves some out. The sample has about 300,000 clones, roughly 8% seen once. This entry belongs to a study of beta chain features in type 1 diabetes. For the study at large: There were 107,917,701 sorted cells examined across all samples.

Blood was collected once per donor into heparin, averaging about 116 mL. Study results and limitations: In the patient group, naive, central memory and Treg TCRB repertoires seemed more alike than in the healthy donor group.

Sequencing was carried out using central memory CD4+ T cells from blood. This TCR came from a woman younger than 30 in good health.

The CDR3 is CASSLRGAGDTQYF. CDR3 DNA sequence: TGTGCCAGCAGCTTGCGGGGGGCCGGCGATACGCAGTATTTT. The chain links TRBV5-6 to TRBJ2-3, with TRBD2 as a possible D gene (7 bases). The CDR3 covers 14 residues. V dropped 1 base and J dropped 6 bases, with 12 bases sitting between them. Per the germline V gene, CDR1 is SGHDT and CDR2 is YYEEEE.